Listed below are T cell receptor beta chains from one sample, sequenced in a study of vaccination and CD4 T cells after COVID-19. The antigens of these receptors remain unknown. MiXCR was run by TCRdb on the PCR reads, yielding one entry per CDR3 protein. The sample holds roughly 14,000 distinct CDR3 sequences, approximately 40% seen once. Material for sequencing was CD4+ T cells from blood, cultured in vitro. The receptors come from a human donor who had recovered from COVID-19. CDR3s leave out the opening cysteine and the closing phenylalanine or tryptophan. D genes are given only for firm matches. A row's size may be missing; if present it is once, few, many or a size class.

d_gene: TRBD2; abundance: few; v_gene: TRBV15; CDR3aa: ATSRDIPGGASYEQY
d_gene: .; abundance: .; v_gene: TRBV25-1; CDR3aa: ASSEAGGGGIQY
d_gene: TRBD1; abundance: .; v_gene: TRBV2; CDR3aa: ASSESAGGRTGELF
d_gene: TRBD1; abundance: .; v_gene: TRBV12-3/TRBV12-4; CDR3aa: ASSITGQGLHEQY
d_gene: .; abundance: few; v_gene: TRBV30; CDR3aa: AWSVGVRNTGELF
d_gene: .; abundance: .; v_gene: TRBV27; CDR3aa: ASSPEGRNVYGYT
d_gene: .; abundance: .; v_gene: TRBV10-1; CDR3aa: ASSENPLGTQY
d_gene: .; abundance: few; v_gene: TRBV7-2; CDR3aa: ASRPLEGGNGYT
d_gene: TRBD1; abundance: .; v_gene: TRBV12-3/TRBV12-4; CDR3aa: ASSISRNRGITDTQY
d_gene: .; abundance: .; v_gene: TRBV19; CDR3aa: ASSPGGRGETQY
d_gene: .; abundance: .; v_gene: TRBV2; CDR3aa: ASSDEAGSDEQY
d_gene: .; abundance: .; v_gene: TRBV6-4; CDR3aa: ASSSPQNSGNTIY
d_gene: .; abundance: few; v_gene: TRBV7-2; CDR3aa: ASSPATGLNTEAF
d_gene: .; abundance: .; v_gene: TRBV6-4; CDR3aa: ASSATAASNEQF
d_gene: .; abundance: few; v_gene: TRBV12-3/TRBV12-4; CDR3aa: ASSSMTNTEAF
d_gene: .; abundance: .; v_gene: TRBV29-1; CDR3aa: SVARGDTQY
d_gene: .; abundance: few; v_gene: TRBV20-1; CDR3aa: SAKPWAEETQY
d_gene: .; abundance: .; v_gene: TRBV5-6; CDR3aa: ASSLFNPGQTEAF
d_gene: TRBD2; abundance: .; v_gene: TRBV15; CDR3aa: ATSRDIGLAGGDTQY
d_gene: .; abundance: few; v_gene: TRBV20-1; CDR3aa: SARDPGRADTEAF
d_gene: .; abundance: .; v_gene: TRBV19; CDR3aa: ASSDRTGSPLH
d_gene: TRBD2; abundance: .; v_gene: TRBV24-1; CDR3aa: ATRDSGSFSDTQY
d_gene: TRBD1; abundance: few; v_gene: TRBV2; CDR3aa: ASRGTGTSSPLH
d_gene: .; abundance: few; v_gene: TRBV5-3; CDR3aa: ASSLAGSFNQPQH
d_gene: .; abundance: few; v_gene: TRBV20-1; CDR3aa: SASLAGRDQPQH
d_gene: .; abundance: .; v_gene: TRBV6-5; CDR3aa: ASSYPVGGVNNSPLH
d_gene: TRBD1; abundance: .; v_gene: TRBV20-1; CDR3aa: SARDGDRGSPKAF
d_gene: TRBD1; abundance: .; v_gene: TRBV10-3; CDR3aa: AVRQGPGELF
d_gene: .; abundance: once; v_gene: TRBV12-5; CDR3aa: ASGLGEVETQY
d_gene: .; abundance: .; v_gene: TRBV11-2; CDR3aa: ASSLVSVQETQY
d_gene: .; abundance: .; v_gene: TRBV5-1; CDR3aa: ASSYTVGANTEAF
d_gene: .; abundance: .; v_gene: TRBV19; CDR3aa: ASSIIGGRGTEAF
d_gene: .; abundance: .; v_gene: TRBV5-4; CDR3aa: ASSSPSGVNTGELF
d_gene: .; abundance: .; v_gene: TRBV4-3; CDR3aa: ASSRAIWGDAYEQY
d_gene: .; abundance: .; v_gene: TRBV12-3/TRBV12-4; CDR3aa: ANSHSTREDGYT
d_gene: .; abundance: .; v_gene: TRBV29-1; CDR3aa: SGSLGLNTEAF
d_gene: TRBD2; abundance: few; v_gene: TRBV7-2; CDR3aa: ASSFSGGASEQY
d_gene: TRBD1; abundance: few; v_gene: TRBV6-1; CDR3aa: ATRAGTGGFRELF
d_gene: .; abundance: .; v_gene: TRBV3-1; CDR3aa: ASSQADGNYGYT
d_gene: .; abundance: .; v_gene: TRBV24-1; CDR3aa: ATSDSGRDYGYT
d_gene: .; abundance: .; v_gene: TRBV11-3; CDR3aa: ASSFLGSAEAF
d_gene: .; abundance: .; v_gene: TRBV7-2; CDR3aa: ASSLLWGIQETQY
d_gene: TRBD1; abundance: few; v_gene: TRBV6-5; CDR3aa: ASSYSPGTGLSGYT
d_gene: TRBD1; abundance: .; v_gene: TRBV27; CDR3aa: ASSTTGYQPQH
d_gene: .; abundance: .; v_gene: TRBV27; CDR3aa: ASIPTNSYEQY
d_gene: .; abundance: .; v_gene: TRBV10-3; CDR3aa: AIFGRQPKEDTIY
d_gene: .; abundance: .; v_gene: TRBV2; CDR3aa: ASSASGNTIY
d_gene: TRBD1; abundance: .; v_gene: TRBV19; CDR3aa: ASRQGGYGYT
d_gene: TRBD1; abundance: .; v_gene: TRBV7-8; CDR3aa: ASSKDRGTYNEQF
d_gene: .; abundance: .; v_gene: TRBV7-8; CDR3aa: ASSLGTDYGYT
d_gene: TRBD1; abundance: few; v_gene: TRBV20-1; CDR3aa: SATTGGADTQY
d_gene: .; abundance: .; v_gene: TRBV5-7; CDR3aa: ASSLHLGEKLF
d_gene: .; abundance: .; v_gene: TRBV24-1; CDR3aa: ATSAGLNTGELF
d_gene: TRBD2; abundance: few; v_gene: TRBV5-1; CDR3aa: ASSLLVAGVGETQY
d_gene: TRBD1; abundance: .; v_gene: TRBV6-5; CDR3aa: ASSSRTGTNSPLH
d_gene: .; abundance: .; v_gene: TRBV5-1; CDR3aa: ASSLALRGTGELF
d_gene: TRBD1; abundance: .; v_gene: TRBV4-1; CDR3aa: ASSQGGTAYGYT
d_gene: .; abundance: .; v_gene: TRBV18; CDR3aa: ASSPWGESTEAF
d_gene: .; abundance: .; v_gene: TRBV6-1; CDR3aa: ASSDLGGRANSPLH